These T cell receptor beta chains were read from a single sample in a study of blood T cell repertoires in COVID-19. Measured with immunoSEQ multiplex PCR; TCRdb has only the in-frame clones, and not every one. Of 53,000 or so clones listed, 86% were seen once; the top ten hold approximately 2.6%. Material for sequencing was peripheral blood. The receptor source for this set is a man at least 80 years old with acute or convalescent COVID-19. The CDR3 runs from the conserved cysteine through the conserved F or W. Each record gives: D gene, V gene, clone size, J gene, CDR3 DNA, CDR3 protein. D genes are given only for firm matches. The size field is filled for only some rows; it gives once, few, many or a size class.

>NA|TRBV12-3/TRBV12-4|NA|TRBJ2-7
TGTGCCAGCAGACTGGGGATCGGATCGGGGGAATACTTC
CASRLGIGSGEYF
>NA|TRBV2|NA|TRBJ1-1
TGTGCCAGCAGGTCACAGGGCCCGTATACTGAAGCTTTCTTT
CASRSQGPYTEAFF
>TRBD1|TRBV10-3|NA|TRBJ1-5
TGTGCCATCAGTACGGGACAGGGAGGCCAGCCCCAGCATTTT
CAISTGQGGQPQHF
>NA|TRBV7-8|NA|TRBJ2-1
TGTGCCAGCAGCTTAGGTTTCTCTCTCGCGGGGAATGAGCAGTTCTTC
CASSLGFSLAGNEQFF
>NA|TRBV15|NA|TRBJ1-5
TGTGCCACCAGCAGAGATCAGGATAGCAATCAGCCCCAGCATTTT
CATSRDQDSNQPQHF
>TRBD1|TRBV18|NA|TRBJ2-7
TGTGCCAGCTCACCGGGTCTGGGACAGGGGCTTTCCATAACCGATGTAGGGGCCTACGAGCAGTACTTC
CASSPGLGQGLSITDVGAYEQYF
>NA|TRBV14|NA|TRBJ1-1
TGTGCCAGCAGCCCCTCCTTGAACACTGAAGCTTTCTTT
CASSPSLNTEAFF
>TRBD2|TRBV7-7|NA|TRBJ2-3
TGTGCTAGCAGCTTACAAGCGGGGAACACAGATACGCAGTATTTT
CASSLQAGNTDTQYF
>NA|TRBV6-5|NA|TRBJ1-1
TGTGCCAGCAGTACTGGACAGCGCACTGAAGCTTTCTTT
CASSTGQRTEAFF
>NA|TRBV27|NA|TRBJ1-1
TGTGCCAGCAGGTCACAGGGAGGGGTCACTGAAGCTTTCTTT
CASRSQGGVTEAFF
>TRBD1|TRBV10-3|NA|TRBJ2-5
TGTGCCATCAGCCAAGGGGGCGCGGAGACCCAGTACTTC
CAISQGGAETQYF
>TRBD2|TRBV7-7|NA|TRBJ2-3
TGTGCTAGCAGCGTAGGACTAGCGGGGCCTCAGAAGTCAGATACGCAGTATTTT
CASSVGLAGPQKSDTQYF
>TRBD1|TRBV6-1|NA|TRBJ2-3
TGTGCCAGCAGTGCACAGGGGGCGCTGCTGGTAACAGATACGCAGTATTTT
CASSAQGALLVTDTQYF
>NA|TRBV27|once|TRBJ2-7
TGTGCCAGCAGTTTACTCGGGGTAGGCGGTTACGAGCAGTACTTC
CASSLLGVGGYEQYF
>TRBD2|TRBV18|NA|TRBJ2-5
TGTGCCAGCTCACTCCCCATGGGCGGGGGGTCCCAAGAGACCCAGTACTTC
CASSLPMGGGSQETQYF
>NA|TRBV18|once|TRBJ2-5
TGTGCCAGCTCACCCAAAGGGATGGAGGACCAGTACTTC
CASSPKGMEDQYF
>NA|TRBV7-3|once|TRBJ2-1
TGTGCCAGCAGCCTAACCGCGGACTCGGGGAGCCATGAGCAGTTCTTC
CASSLTADSGSHEQFF
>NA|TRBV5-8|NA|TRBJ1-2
TGTGCCAGCAGTCGGGGAAGCGGCTATGGCTACACCTTC
CASSRGSGYGYTF
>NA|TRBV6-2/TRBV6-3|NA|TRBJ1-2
TGTGCCAGCAGTTACCAAAGGGAGATGGTCGATGGCTACACCTTC
CASSYQREMVDGYTF
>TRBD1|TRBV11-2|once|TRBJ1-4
TGTGCCAGCAGCTTGACAGGGATAGCAACTAATGAAAAACTGTTTTTT
CASSLTGIATNEKLFF
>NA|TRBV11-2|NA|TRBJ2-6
TGTGCCAGCAGGAGCCTAGCGGGGGCCAACGTCCTGACTTTC
CASRSLAGANVLTF
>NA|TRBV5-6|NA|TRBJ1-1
TGTGCCAGCAGCTTGGGACCCCGGGTGAACACTGAAGCTTTCTTT
CASSLGPRVNTEAFF
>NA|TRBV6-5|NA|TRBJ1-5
TGTGCCAGCAGGCCGACTCCCAGTAGCAATCAGCCCCAGCATTTT
CASRPTPSSNQPQHF
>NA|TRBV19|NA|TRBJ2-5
TGTGCCAGTAGTATAGTGCGGGGGCCCCAAGAGACCCAGTACTTC
CASSIVRGPQETQYF
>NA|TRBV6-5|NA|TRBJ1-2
TGTGCCAGCACCGAAGAGGCCATTTTCTATGGCTACACCTTC
CASTEEAIFYGYTF
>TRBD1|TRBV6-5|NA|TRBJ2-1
TGTGCCAGCAGTTACGCGGGACAGGGGGGCAATGAGCAGTTCTTC
CASSYAGQGGNEQFF
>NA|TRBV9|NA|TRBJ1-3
TGTGCCAGCAGCGTAGAGGTACAGTCAGGCTCTGGAAACACCATATATTTT
CASSVEVQSGSGNTIYF
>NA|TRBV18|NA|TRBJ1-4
TGTGCCAGCTCAATTGTCAGGGTCACTAATGAAAAACTGTTTTTT
CASSIVRVTNEKLFF
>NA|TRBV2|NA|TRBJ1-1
TGTGCCAGCACCCGTCTTAGAGAAGACACTGAAGCTTTCTTT
CASTRLREDTEAFF
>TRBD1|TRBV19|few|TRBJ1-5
TGTGCCAGTAGTGGACAGGGCTGGAGCAATCAGCCCCAGCATTTT
CASSGQGWSNQPQHF
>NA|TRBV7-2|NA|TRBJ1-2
TGTGCCAGCAGCCGCAGTTCTAACTATGGCTACACCTTC
CASSRSSNYGYTF
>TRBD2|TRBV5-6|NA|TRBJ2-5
TGTGCCAGCAGCCCCCTAATAGCGGGGGGGCAAGAGACCCAGTACTTC
CASSPLIAGGQETQYF
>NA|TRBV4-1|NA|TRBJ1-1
TGCGCCAGCAGTCCGGAGGGTAACACTGAAGCTTTCTTT
CASSPEGNTEAFF
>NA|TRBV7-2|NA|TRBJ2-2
TGTGCCAGCAGCTTAGCCTACACCGGGGAGCTGTTTTTT
CASSLAYTGELFF
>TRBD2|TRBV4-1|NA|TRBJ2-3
TGCGCCAGCAGCCAAGACTGGGACTACACCACAGATACGCAGTATTTT
CASSQDWDYTTDTQYF
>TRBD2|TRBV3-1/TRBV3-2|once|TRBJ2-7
TGTGCCAGCCGAAATACGGCAGCGGGGGTCTACGAGCAGTACTTC
CASRNTAAGVYEQYF
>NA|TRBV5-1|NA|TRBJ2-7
TGCGCCAGCAGGGGCCATTCTTACGAGCAGTACTTC
CASRGHSYEQYF
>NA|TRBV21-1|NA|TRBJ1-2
TGTGCCGACTCAGTTCCCCCTAACTATGGCTACACCTTC
CADSVPPNYGYTF
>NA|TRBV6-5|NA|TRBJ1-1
TGTGCCAGCAGTTACTCGATTGGGGCGGGAGGCACTGAAGCTTTCTTT
CASSYSIGAGGTEAFF
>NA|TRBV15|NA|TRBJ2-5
TGTGCCACCAGCAGAGGATCAGGGTACCAAGAGACCCAGTACTTC
CATSRGSGYQETQYF
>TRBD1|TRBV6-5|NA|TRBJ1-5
TGTGCCAGCAGTTATAGTTGGACAGGGGGCGGTCAGCCCCAGCATTTT
CASSYSWTGGGQPQHF
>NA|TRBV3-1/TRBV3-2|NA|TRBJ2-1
TGTGCCAGCAGGCCGGCAGGTTACAATGAGCAGTTCTTC
CASRPAGYNEQFF
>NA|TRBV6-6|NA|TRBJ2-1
TGTGCCAGCAGTTACCGAAGCGGCTACAATGAGCAGTTCTTC
CASSYRSGYNEQFF